The present TCR beta chain was sequenced within a study of regulatory T cells in long-lasting Graves disease. In building TCR beta libraries, iRepertoire HTBI primers were used together with Arm-PCR of CDR3 regions. TCRdb analysed the multiplex PCR reads with MiXCR anew, one entry per CDR3 protein. The data hold about 560,000 distinct CDR3 sequences, with approximately 16% observed a single time. Germline V gene sequence: CDR1 MNHNS, CDR2 SASEGT. This CDR3 contains 13 residues. The V gene end was trimmed by 8 bases and the J gene end by 7 bases; junction bases not matched to a gene: 10. Ten or more counts support this clonotype. What it binds is unknown. Time point defined: newly diagnosed GD, antithyroid drugs for less than 3 months. PBMC-derived RNA was used for the TCR library. The study, taken as a whole, reports: Persistent disease was associated with favored TRBV28 usage and with favored use of TRBJ1-2 and TRBJ2-5.

These data were likewise used in another study, on T cells in Graves' hyperthyroidism and ophthalmopathy.

This chain uses TRBV6-1 with TRBJ1-2, with TRBD1 matching over 7 bases. The specimen was peripheral blood mononuclear cells (PBMCs), collected at new diagnosis, from a patient treated with antithyroid drugs. The sequence came from a young man with Graves disease. This CDR3 is CASYDRERVGYTF. CDR3 coding DNA: TGTGCCAGCTACGACAGGGAGCGGGTTGGCTACACCTTC.